A selection of T cell receptor beta chains follows, all from one sample in a study of cytomegalovirus exposure and HLA in healthy donors. Produced via immunoSEQ multiplex PCR; TCRdb's table is partial and in-frame only. The table includes under 250,000 clones, 60% to 80% detected once. The sequencing input was PBMCs. These receptor sequences come from a male donor in good health and CMV-seronegative. The CDR3 runs from the conserved cysteine through the conserved F or W. D genes are given only for firm matches. Clone size, where shown, is once, few, many, or a class for clones that have expanded.

len,abundance,v_gene,d_gene,j_gene,CDR3aa
16,.,TRBV7-8,TRBD1,TRBJ1-2,CASSLVGTGEDYGYTF
13,.,TRBV29-1,TRBD1,TRBJ2-5,CSAGETGEETQYF
16,.,TRBV18,TRBD2,TRBJ2-7,CASSPGVAGTSYEQYF
18,.,TRBV5-6,TRBD2,TRBJ2-1,CASSSYRVLAGGPNEQFF
15,.,TRBV25-1,TRBD1,TRBJ2-5,CASSEPGTGGQTQYF
15,.,TRBV27,.,TRBJ1-2,CASSPARGDLNGYTF
15,.,TRBV9,TRBD2,TRBJ2-4,CASSILAGLENIQYF
19,.,TRBV2,TRBD2,TRBJ2-1,CASRRHSSTPGLTHNEQFF
17,few,TRBV6-1,TRBD2,TRBJ2-5,CASSEVIARLAGETQYF
16,.,TRBV5-4,.,TRBJ2-7,CASSQTLRGAYHEQYF
16,.,TRBV5-8,TRBD1,TRBJ1-2,CASSFSGGTGGVGYTF
14,.,TRBV2,.,TRBJ1-4,CASKRGGLNEKLFF
16,.,TRBV14,TRBD1,TRBJ1-2,CASSQERQGVVGGYTF
12,.,TRBV19,TRBD1,TRBJ2-1,CASSLTGYEQFF
16,.,TRBV28,.,TRBJ2-1,CASSSDSLGSYNEQFF
13,.,TRBV27,TRBD1,TRBJ1-1,CASAGQGYTEAFF
13,.,TRBV30,.,TRBJ1-5,CASGAGFGQPQHF
14,.,TRBV19,TRBD2,TRBJ2-5,CASSPLAVQETQYF
15,.,TRBV5-1,TRBD2,TRBJ2-2,CASRSPSGRPGELFF
14,.,TRBV5-4,.,TRBJ2-5,CASSRGGSQETQYF
17,.,TRBV2,TRBD2,TRBJ2-1,CASSLSFSGRIYNEQFF
14,.,TRBV2,.,TRBJ2-7,CASGDSNPSYEQYF
14,.,TRBV18,TRBD1,TRBJ2-1,CASSGQGAINEQFF
18,.,TRBV28,TRBD2,TRBJ2-5,CASSLFPTSGSLPGTQYF
17,.,TRBV7-9,TRBD1,TRBJ1-2,CASSRGQAIDDYYGYTF
13,.,TRBV28,.,TRBJ1-1,CASNRGGDTEAFF
15,few,TRBV7-9,TRBD1,TRBJ1-3,CASSLETGNGNTIYF
16,.,TRBV4-1,TRBD1,TRBJ1-2,CASSQTWIDRGYGYTF
11,.,TRBV29-1,TRBD1,TRBJ1-2,CSGTGADGYTF